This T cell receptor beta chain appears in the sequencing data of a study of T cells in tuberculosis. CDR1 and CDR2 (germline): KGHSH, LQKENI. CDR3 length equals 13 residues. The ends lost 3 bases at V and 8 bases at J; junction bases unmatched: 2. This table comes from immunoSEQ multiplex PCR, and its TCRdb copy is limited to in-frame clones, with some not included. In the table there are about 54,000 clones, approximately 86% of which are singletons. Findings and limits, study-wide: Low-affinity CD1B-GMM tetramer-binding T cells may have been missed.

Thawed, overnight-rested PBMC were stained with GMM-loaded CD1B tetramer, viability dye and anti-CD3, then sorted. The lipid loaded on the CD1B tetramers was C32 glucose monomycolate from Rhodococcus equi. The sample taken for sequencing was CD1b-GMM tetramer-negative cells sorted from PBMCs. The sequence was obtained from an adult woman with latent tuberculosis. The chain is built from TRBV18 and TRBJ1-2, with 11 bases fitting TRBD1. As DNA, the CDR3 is TGTGCCAGCTCACCGGGACAGGGGGACGGCTACACCTTC. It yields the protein CASSPGQGDGYTF. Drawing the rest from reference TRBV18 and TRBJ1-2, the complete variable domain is NAGVMQNPRHLVRRRGQEARLRCSPMKGHSHVYWYRQLPEEGLKFMVYLQKENIIDESGMPKERFSAEFPKEGPSILRIQQVVRGDSAAYFCASSPGQGDGYTFGSGTRLTVV.